Presented here are 30 T cell receptor beta chains from one specimen sequenced in a study of siplizumab effects on memory and regulatory T cells (dated by TCRdb to between 2018 and 2021). The library was made by the immunoSEQ multiplex PCR assay. TCRdb limited this immuneACCESS table to in-frame rearrangements with V and J called. A share of clones is missing; checked studies link under half to unresolved V genes, and the rest is unexplained. Here the sample has 50,000 or so clones; about 88% occur a single time. The ten most abundant clones make up approximately 0.35% of the sample. The sequencing sample was made of naive CD8+ T cells sorted from blood. According to the study, the label for this sample's cell subset or site signals: unstimulated naive T cells. Source of these receptors: a human donor in good health.

This chain uses TRBV16 with TRBJ1-5, with D uncertain. The CDR3 covers 12 residues. Trimming took 0 bases from V and 8 from J, leaving 5 bases between them. Germline loops: CDR1 KGHSY, CDR2 FQNENV. CDR3 amino acids: CASSQSIEPQHF. The CDR3 DNA sequence: TGTGCCAGCAGCCAATCAATAGAGCCCCAGCATTTT.

V usage is TRBV4-2 and J usage is TRBJ1-5; D is unclear. The CDR3 contains 15 residues. Germline V CDR1 and CDR2: LGHNA, YNFKEQ. V was shortened by 2 bases and J by 7 bases, with 15 bases between the two germline ends. The CDR3 DNA is TGTGCCAGCAGCCAATTCTTTGGGTCGGGGCAGCCCCAGCATTTT. Its protein product is CASSQFFGSGQPQHF.

This chain's CDR3 is CSAIWSNYGYTF. The CDR3 DNA reads as TGCAGCGCGATATGGAGTAACTATGGCTACACCTTC. The chain is built from TRBV29-1 and TRBJ1-2; D gene uncertain. Between the trimmed V and J ends, which lost 7 bases and 1 base, there was a span of 10 bases. CDR1 is SQVTM and CDR2 is ANQGSEA in the germline V gene. This CDR3 spans 12 amino acids.

The chain joins TRBV9 to TRBJ2-7; D is unresolved. Trimming took off 2 bases at V and 0 bases at J, with 6 bases between the two ends. The CDR3 has 13 residues. The germline gives CDR1 SGDLS, CDR2 YYNGEE. CDR3: CASSVWPSYEQYF. CDR3 nucleotides: TGTGCCAGCAGCGTCTGGCCCTCCTACGAGCAGTACTTC.

This chain joins TRBV27 and TRBJ2-1; D possibly corresponds to TRBD2 (6 bases). V was trimmed by 7 bases and J by 3 bases, leaving 19 bases between them. The germline gives CDR1 MNHEY, CDR2 SMNVEV (reference sequence). CDR3 length: 16 residues. The CDR3 sequence is CASTSDGGASYNEQFF. CDR3 sequence (DNA): TGTGCCAGCACCTCCGACGGGGGAGCGAGCTACAATGAGCAGTTCTTC.

The rearrangement uses TRBV2 and TRBJ2-1, with unresolved D. Germline loops: CDR1 SNHLY, CDR2 FYNNEI. V dropped 0 bases and J dropped 8 bases, with 8 bases sitting between them. This CDR3 has 13 amino acids. CDR3 nucleotide sequence: TGTGCCAGCAGTGAAGCGTTCAGCCATGAGCAGTTCTTC. Protein sequence: CASSEAFSHEQFF.

This clone was seen once. V is TRBV10-2 and J is TRBJ2-3; TRBD2 is a possible D gene (6 bases). Per germline, CDR1 WSHSY and CDR2 SAAADI. The ends were cut back, 3 bases at V and 3 bases at J, with 13 bases in the middle. The CDR3 totals 15 residues. The CDR3 nucleotides read TGCGCCAGCAGTGAAACGGGGGAGAGGACAGATACGCAGTATTTT. It yields the protein CASSETGERTDTQYF.

This CDR3 reads CASSGEEGLETEAFF. CDR3 bases: TGTGCCAGCAGCGGGGAGGAGGGCCTGGAGACTGAAGCTTTCTTT. This rearrangement joins TRBV11-2 to TRBJ1-1, with no clear D. This CDR3 is 15 amino acids long. The V end lost 5 bases, the J end lost 5 bases, and 18 bases lay between the germline ends. The V gene's germline CDR1 is SGHAT and CDR2 FQNNGV.

The chain has TRBV5-1 and TRBJ2-7, with a possible D match to TRBD2 (5 bases). V dropped 4 bases and J dropped 0 bases, with 17 bases sitting between them. This CDR3 has 16 amino acids. Germline V CDR1 and CDR2: SGHRS, YFSETQ. CDR3 loop: CASSNPSRPSSYEQYF. In DNA, the CDR3 is TGCGCCAGCAGCAACCCTAGCAGACCGAGCTCCTACGAGCAGTACTTC. The whole variable domain, filled in from reference TRBV5-1 and TRBJ2-7, reads KAGVTQTPRYLIKTRGQQVTLSCSPISGHRSVSWYQQTPGQGLQFLFEYFSETQRNKGNFPGRFSGRQFSNSRSEMNVSTLELGDSALYLCASSNPSRPSSYEQYFGPGTRLTVT.

The chain combines TRBV19 with TRBJ1-1; D call uncertain. Per the germline V gene, CDR1 is LNHDA and CDR2 is SQIVND (reference sequence). CDR3 size: 13 residues. V was shortened by 2 bases and J by 4 bases, with 8 bases between the two germline ends. For the CDR3, the DNA is TGTGCCAGTAGTATATCTCGTTCCACTGAAGCTTTCTTT. Translated, it gives CASSISRSTEAFF.

The rearrangement joins TRBV5-4 to TRBJ1-2; a possible D gene is TRBD1 (5 bases). CDR1 is SGHNT, CDR2 YYREEE, per germline (reference sequence). The CDR3 extends over 15 amino acids. Between the trimmed V and J ends, which lost 3 bases and 7 bases, there was a span of 19 bases. This CDR3 is CASSWDLSMGSGYTF. The CDR3 DNA reads as TGTGCCAGCAGCTGGGACCTCTCAATGGGGAGTGGCTACACCTTC.

The chain combines TRBV19 with TRBJ2-7; maybe TRBD2 (5 bases). The germline gives CDR1 LNHDA, CDR2 SQIVND (reference sequence). Trimming left V 3 bases short and J 1 base short, with 10 bases between. The CDR3 loop spans 14 amino acids. CDR3 loop: CASSIHAGSYEQYF. The CDR3 DNA follows: TGTGCCAGTAGTATTCATGCGGGTTCCTACGAGCAGTACTTC.

V and J are TRBV6-5 and TRBJ1-3; D remains unclear. CDR3 size: 15 residues. The V gene lost 6 bases and the J gene lost 0 bases, with 12 bases spanning the gap. Germline V gives CDR1 MNHEY, CDR2 SVGAGI. The CDR3 spells CASSTSGTSGNTIYF. The CDR3 DNA sequence: TGTGCCAGCAGCACCTCGGGAACCTCTGGAAACACCATATATTTT.

This chain links TRBV7-9 with TRBJ1-1, with 8 bases lining up with TRBD1. Trimming at V came to 2 bases and at J to 1 base, leaving 3 bases not matched to a gene. The CDR3 runs 15 residues. Germline values: CDR1 SEHNR, CDR2 FQNEAQ (reference sequence). CDR3 loop: CASSLQDRENTEAFF. For the CDR3, the DNA is TGTGCCAGCAGCTTACAGGACAGGGAGAACACTGAAGCTTTCTTT.

This clone has only one observation. The V gene is TRBV13, the J gene TRBJ1-2, with unresolved D. Trimming removed 5 bases from V and 7 bases from J, with 17 bases in between. Germline lookup yields CDR1 PRHDT and CDR2 FYEKMQ (reference sequence). The CDR3 is 14 amino acids. In nucleotides, the CDR3 is TGTGCCAGCAGCCTTAGAAAGATACGCGCTGGCTACACCTTC. This encodes CASSLRKIRAGYTF.

The gene calls are TRBV7-9 and TRBJ2-2, with D unclear. V lost 4 bases to trimming and J lost 4 bases, with 4 bases between them. The length of the CDR3 is 12 residues. Looked up from germline, CDR1 is SEHNR and CDR2 is FQNEAQ (reference sequence). CDR3 amino acids: CASSSSTGELFF. The CDR3 nucleotides read TGTGCCAGCAGCTCGTCCACCGGGGAGCTGTTTTTT.

The genes are TRBV19 and TRBJ2-7, with unresolved D. Between the trimmed V and J ends, which lost 9 bases and 1 base, there was a span of 13 bases. This CDR3 has 13 amino acids. Germline CDR1 is LNHDA and CDR2 is SQIVND (reference sequence). Here the CDR3 DNA reads TGTGCCAGCAGCATGGACGGTTCCTACGAGCAGTACTTC. Its translation is CASSMDGSYEQYF.

As DNA, the CDR3 is TGTGCCAGCAGTACCCTCCCCCGGGTCCTACCCTACGAGCAGTACTTC. Translation: CASSTLPRVLPYEQYF. The chain is built from TRBV27 and TRBJ2-7; D is undetermined. Germline CDR1 MNHEY, CDR2 SMNVEV (reference sequence). With 5 bases removed from V and 2 bases from J, the gap between germline ends came to 19 bases. The CDR3 covers 16 residues.

The chain combines TRBV4-1 with TRBJ1-6; D unclear. V lost 1 base and J 8 bases, leaving 9 bases between the germline ends. This CDR3 region has 14 residues. CDR1 and CDR2 (germline): MGHRA, YSYEKL. The CDR3 DNA reads as TGCGCCAGCAGCCAAGCCGACTGGGATTCACCCCTCCACTTT. It yields the protein CASSQADWDSPLHF.

The gene calls are TRBV5-1 and TRBJ2-5, with D unresolved. This CDR3 is 15 amino acids long. Germline lookup yields CDR1 SGHRS and CDR2 YFSETQ. V shed 7 bases and J shed 5 bases, with 21 bases lying between them. CDR3 bases: TGCGCCAGCGCAAGCGCTCAACCCCTCGGGGAGACCCAGTACTTC. Translating it yields CASASAQPLGETQYF.

The rearrangement joins TRBV27 to TRBJ2-2; D is perhaps TRBD2 (6 bases). CDR3 length: 14 residues. Per germline, CDR1 MNHEY and CDR2 SMNVEV (reference sequence). V lost 8 bases and J lost 4, with 14 bases in between. CDR3 in DNA: TGTGCCAGCCGGCCGGGGGTTCCCACCGGGGAGCTGTTTTTT. This gives the protein CASRPGVPTGELFF.

The genes are TRBV10-2 and TRBJ2-3, with D hard to call. Germline CDR1 is WSHSY and CDR2 is SAAADI. V lost 0 bases and J 2 bases, leaving 0 bases between the germline ends. This CDR3 has 12 amino acids. The CDR3 protein is CASSESTDTQYF. The CDR3 coding sequence is TGCGCCAGCAGTGAGTCCACAGATACGCAGTATTTT.

This clone came up once. The chain carries TRBV19 and TRBJ1-3; unclear D gene. CDR1 is LNHDA and CDR2 is SQIVND in the germline V gene (reference sequence). This CDR3 is 16 amino acids long. V lost 5 bases and J 4 bases, leaving 18 bases between the germline ends. The CDR3 nucleotides read TGTGCCAGTAGTGCCCGCGTGGACCCGACCGGAAACACCATATATTTT. This codes for CASSARVDPTGNTIYF.

The rearrangement links TRBV19 to TRBJ1-1; no definite D call. V dropped 6 bases and J dropped 1 base, with 12 bases sitting between them. CDR3 length: 14 amino acids. Germline V gene data show CDR1 as LNHDA and CDR2 as SQIVND (reference sequence). For the CDR3, the DNA is TGTGCCAGTAGAATAAAGGGCGGGAACACTGAAGCTTTCTTT. Protein sequence: CASRIKGGNTEAFF.

The rearrangement joins TRBV7-7 to TRBJ1-4, with 7 bases aligning to TRBD1. This CDR3 is 15 amino acids long. Per germline, CDR1 SSHAT and CDR2 FNYEAQ (reference sequence). Trimming cost V 2 bases and J 7 bases; bases outside gene matches: 7. CDR3 nucleotide sequence: TGTGCCAGCAGCTTATCGTCAGGGGGAGGTGAAAAACTGTTTTTT. This translates into CASSLSSGGGEKLFF.

This rearrangement joins TRBV6-1 to TRBJ1-6, with D tentatively TRBD1 (6 bases). Trimming pared 3 bases from V and 5 bases from J, leaving 14 bases between. Germline V gene data show CDR1 as MNHNS and CDR2 as SASEGT. The CDR3 covers 16 residues. CDR3 bases: TGTGCCAGCAGTGACCTTTGGACAGAAAATAATTCACCCCTCCACTTT. It translates to CASSDLWTENNSPLHF.

This rearrangement joins TRBV29-1 to TRBJ2-1; unclear D gene. This CDR3 comprises 11 residues. The ends were cut back, 8 bases at V and 8 bases at J, with 13 bases in the middle. Germline V gene lookup returns CDR1 SQVTM and CDR2 ANQGSEA. The CDR3 protein is CSLTVGDEQFF. The DNA for the CDR3 is TGCAGCCTTACAGTCGGCGATGAGCAGTTCTTC.

The V call is TRBV5-6, the J call TRBJ2-1; D not resolved. The germline gives CDR1 SGHDT, CDR2 YYEEEE. The CDR3 runs to 13 residues. The V end lost 4 bases, the J end lost 4 bases, and 9 bases lay between the germline ends. In nucleotides, the CDR3 is TGTGCCAGCAGCCGATCAAGTTACAATGAGCAGTTCTTC. Translation: CASSRSSYNEQFF.

The chain combines TRBV18 with TRBJ1-2; 7 positions agree with TRBD1. After removal of 4 bases from V and 1 base from J, the junction contained 9 bases not matched to a gene. This CDR3 contains 16 residues. Germline V CDR1 and CDR2: KGHSH, LQKENI. The CDR3 loop is CASSHYDRVFNYGYTF. The DNA for the CDR3 is TGTGCCAGCTCACACTATGACAGGGTCTTTAACTATGGCTACACCTTC.

The J gene is TRBJ2-3, the V gene TRBV19; a possible D gene is TRBD2 (5 bases). This CDR3 has 18 residues. Per the germline V gene, CDR1 is LNHDA and CDR2 is SQIVND (reference sequence). Trimming removed 0 bases from V and 0 bases from J, with 16 bases in between. The CDR3 reads CASSIDLWTYTSTDTQYF. CDR3 DNA sequence: TGTGCCAGTAGTATAGATCTCTGGACTTACACTAGCACAGATACGCAGTATTTT.